This TCR beta chain was captured by sequencing in a study of cytomegalovirus exposure and HLA in healthy donors. The study ran its PCR with 60 Vbeta and 13 Jbeta primers. Assay: immunoSEQ multiplex PCR; the TCRdb copy retains only in-frame clones and omits some. This repertoire shows about 140,000 clones, around 80% found once; its top ten account for 1.2%. In its sample, this clone is medium-sized (0.01 to 0.1%). The germline CDR1 and CDR2 sequences are SGHRS and YFSETQ. The CDR3 runs to 14 residues. The V gene lost 0 bases and the J gene lost 1 base, with 7 bases spanning the gap. This rearrangement joins TRBV5-1 to TRBJ1-1, with a tentative D call TRBD1 (6 bases). The TCR comes from a female donor in good health and CMV-seronegative. The sample was PBMCs. Here the CDR3 DNA reads TGCGCCAGCAGCTTGGCGGGACAGAACACTGAAGCTTTCTTT. Translation gives CASSLAGQNTEAFF.